This T cell receptor beta chain was recorded in a study of CD8+ T cells in alopecia areata. Study as a whole: Tofacitinib continued for 6 to 18 months and was then withheld for 6 months. Study-level results: Affected scalp, especially in alopecia totalis/universalis, had a higher clonality than normal scalp did. Baseline CD8+ expansion's link to response remains uncertain, as there was one nonresponder. Scalp samples also yield sequences from resident alphabeta T cells of normal skin.

The treatment here: oral pan-JAK inhibitor, 5-10 mg twice daily. Germline CDR1 MNHNY, CDR2 SVGAGI (reference sequence). Losses at the gene ends were 7 bases for V and 15 bases for J; bases not matched to a gene: 10. This CDR3 has 12 amino acids. This clone showed up just a few times. Its antigen is unknown. RNA was extracted and reverse transcribed into cDNA as the sequencing template. Some clones are missing from TCRdb's copy, which holds only in-frame ones; the method was immunoSEQ multiplex PCR. The profile shows roughly 200,000 clones, roughly 50% of them singletons. The clonotype comes from a human donor with alopecia areata. The sample was CD8+ T cells sorted from blood, taken at week 24, from a patient treated with tofacitinib. The chain is built from TRBV6-6 and TRBJ1-4; 8 bases line up with TRBD1. The CDR3 spells CASMTGVGKVFF. As DNA, the CDR3 is TGTGCCAGCATGACAGGGGTAGGGAAAGTGTTTTTT.